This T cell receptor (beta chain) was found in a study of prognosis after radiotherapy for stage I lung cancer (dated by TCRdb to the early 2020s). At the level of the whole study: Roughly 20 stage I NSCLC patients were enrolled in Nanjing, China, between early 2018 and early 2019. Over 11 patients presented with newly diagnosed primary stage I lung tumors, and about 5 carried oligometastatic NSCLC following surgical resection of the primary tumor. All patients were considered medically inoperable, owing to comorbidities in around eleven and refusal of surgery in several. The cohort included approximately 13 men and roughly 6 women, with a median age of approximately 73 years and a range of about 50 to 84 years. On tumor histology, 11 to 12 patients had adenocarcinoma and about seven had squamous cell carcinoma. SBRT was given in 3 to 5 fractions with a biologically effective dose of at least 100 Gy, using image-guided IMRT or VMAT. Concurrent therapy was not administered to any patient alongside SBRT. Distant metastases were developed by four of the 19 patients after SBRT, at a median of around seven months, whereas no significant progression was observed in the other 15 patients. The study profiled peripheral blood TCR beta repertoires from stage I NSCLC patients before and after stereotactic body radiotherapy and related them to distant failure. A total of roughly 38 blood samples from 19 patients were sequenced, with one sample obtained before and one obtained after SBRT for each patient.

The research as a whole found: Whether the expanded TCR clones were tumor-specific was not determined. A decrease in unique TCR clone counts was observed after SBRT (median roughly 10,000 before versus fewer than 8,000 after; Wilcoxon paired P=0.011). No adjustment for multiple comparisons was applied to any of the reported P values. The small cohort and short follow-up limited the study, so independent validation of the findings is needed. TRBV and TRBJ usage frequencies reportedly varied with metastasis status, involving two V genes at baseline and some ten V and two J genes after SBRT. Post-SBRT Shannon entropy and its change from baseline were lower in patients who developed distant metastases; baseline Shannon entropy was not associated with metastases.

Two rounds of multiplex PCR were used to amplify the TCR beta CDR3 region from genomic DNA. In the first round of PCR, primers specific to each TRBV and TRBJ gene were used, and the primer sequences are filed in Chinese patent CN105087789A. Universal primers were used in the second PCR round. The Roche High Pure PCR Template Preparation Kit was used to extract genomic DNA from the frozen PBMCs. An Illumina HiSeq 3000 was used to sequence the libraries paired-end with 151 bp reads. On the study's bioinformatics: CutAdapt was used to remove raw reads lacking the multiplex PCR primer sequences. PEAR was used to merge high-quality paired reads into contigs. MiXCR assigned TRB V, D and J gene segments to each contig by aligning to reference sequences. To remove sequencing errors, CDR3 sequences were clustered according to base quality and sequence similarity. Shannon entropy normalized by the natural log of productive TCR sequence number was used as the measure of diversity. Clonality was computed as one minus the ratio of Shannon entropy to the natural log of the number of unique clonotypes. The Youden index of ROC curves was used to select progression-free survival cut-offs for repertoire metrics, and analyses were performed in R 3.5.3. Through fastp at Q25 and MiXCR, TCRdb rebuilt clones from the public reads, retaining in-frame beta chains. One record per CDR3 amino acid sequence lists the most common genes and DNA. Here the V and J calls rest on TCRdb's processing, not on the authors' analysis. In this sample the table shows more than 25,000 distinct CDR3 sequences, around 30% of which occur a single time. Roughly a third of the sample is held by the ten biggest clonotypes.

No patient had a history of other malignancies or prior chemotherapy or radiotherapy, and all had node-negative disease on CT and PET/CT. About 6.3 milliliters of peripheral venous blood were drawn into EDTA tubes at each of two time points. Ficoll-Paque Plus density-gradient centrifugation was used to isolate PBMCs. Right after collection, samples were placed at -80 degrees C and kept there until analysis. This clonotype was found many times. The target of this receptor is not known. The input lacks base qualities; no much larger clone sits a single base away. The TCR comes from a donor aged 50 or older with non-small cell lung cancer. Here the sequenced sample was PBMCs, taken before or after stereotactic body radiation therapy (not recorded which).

The nucleotide sequence is TGTGCCAGCAGTGAAGGGGGGGCTGGCACTGAAGCTTTCTTT. It encodes CASSEGGAGTEAFF. This receptor chain uses TRBV2 and TRBJ1-1; matching of 6 bases hints at TRBD1 as the D gene. V is shortened by 1 base, J by 4 bases, and the region joining them spans 10 bases. Taken from the germline V gene, the CDR1 and CDR2 loops are SNHLY and FYNNEI. Reading from cysteine to phenylalanine, the CDR3 counts 14 amino acids. Here the CDR3 DNA is all that survives: 42 bases in frame from base 1.